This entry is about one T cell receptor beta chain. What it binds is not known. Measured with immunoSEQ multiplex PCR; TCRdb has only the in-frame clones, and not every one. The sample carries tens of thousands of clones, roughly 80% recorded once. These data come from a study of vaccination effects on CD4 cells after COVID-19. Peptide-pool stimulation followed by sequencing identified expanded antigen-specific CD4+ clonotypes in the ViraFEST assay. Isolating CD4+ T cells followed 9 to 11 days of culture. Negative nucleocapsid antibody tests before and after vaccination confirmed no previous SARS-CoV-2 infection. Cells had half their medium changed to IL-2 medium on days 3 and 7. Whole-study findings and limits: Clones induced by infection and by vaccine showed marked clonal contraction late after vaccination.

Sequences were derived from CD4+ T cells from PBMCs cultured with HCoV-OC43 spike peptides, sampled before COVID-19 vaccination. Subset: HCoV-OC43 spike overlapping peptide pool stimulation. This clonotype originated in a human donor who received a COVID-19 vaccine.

The CDR3, as DNA: TGTGCCAGCAGCGCATCTTCGGGACACACAGATACGCAGTATTTT. Translation: CASSASSGHTDTQYF. The rearrangement uses TRBV9 and TRBJ2-3, with TRBD1 as a possible D gene (6 bases). With 3 bases removed from V and 2 bases from J, the gap between germline ends came to 13 bases. The CDR3 contains 15 residues. The germline V gene encodes CDR1 SGDLS and CDR2 YYNGEE.